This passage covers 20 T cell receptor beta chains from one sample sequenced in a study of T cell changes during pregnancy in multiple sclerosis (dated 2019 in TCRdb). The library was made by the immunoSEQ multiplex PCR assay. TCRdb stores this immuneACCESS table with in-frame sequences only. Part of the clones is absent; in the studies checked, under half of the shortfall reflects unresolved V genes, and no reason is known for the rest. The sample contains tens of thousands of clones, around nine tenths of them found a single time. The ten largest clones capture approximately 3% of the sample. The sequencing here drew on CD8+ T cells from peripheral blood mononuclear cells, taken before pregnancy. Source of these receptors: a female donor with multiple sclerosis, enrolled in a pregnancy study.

The CDR3 region is CASSQRGAPYEQYF. The CDR3 DNA reads TGTGCCAGCAGCCAGCGGGGGGCCCCCTACGAGCAGTACTTC. The rearrangement links TRBV4-2 to TRBJ2-7; 8 nucleotides align to TRBD2. Unmatched junction bases numbered 3, after V lost 3 bases and J lost 2 bases. Germline CDR1 LGHNA, CDR2 YNFKEQ. The CDR3 is made up of 14 amino acids.

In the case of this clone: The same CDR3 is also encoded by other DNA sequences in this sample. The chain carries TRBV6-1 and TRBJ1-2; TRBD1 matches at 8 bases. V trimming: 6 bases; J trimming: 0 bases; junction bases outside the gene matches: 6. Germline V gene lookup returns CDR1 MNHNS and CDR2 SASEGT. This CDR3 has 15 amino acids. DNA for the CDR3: TGTGCCAGCAGAATCGGACAGGGCCCTAACTATGGCTACACCTTC. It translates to CASRIGQGPNYGYTF.

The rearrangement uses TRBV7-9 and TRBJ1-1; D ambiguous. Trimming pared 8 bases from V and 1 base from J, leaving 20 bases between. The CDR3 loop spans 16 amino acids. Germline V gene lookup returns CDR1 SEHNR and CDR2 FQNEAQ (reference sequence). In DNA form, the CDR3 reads TGTGCCAGCCCGGTCCCTCTTGGACTCGAGAACACTGAAGCTTTCTTT. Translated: CASPVPLGLENTEAFF. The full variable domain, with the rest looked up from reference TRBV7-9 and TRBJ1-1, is DTGVSQNPRHKITKRGQNVTFRCDPISEHNRLYWYRQTLGQGPEFLTYFQNEAQLEKSRLLSDRFSAERPKGSFSTLEIQRTEQGDSAMYLCASPVPLGLENTEAFFGQGTRLTVV.

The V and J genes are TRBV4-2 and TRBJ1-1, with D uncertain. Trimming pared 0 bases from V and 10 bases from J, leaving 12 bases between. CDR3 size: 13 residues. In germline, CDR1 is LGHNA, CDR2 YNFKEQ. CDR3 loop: CASSQDLAGGAFF. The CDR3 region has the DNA TGTGCCAGCAGCCAAGATTTGGCAGGAGGAGCTTTCTTT.

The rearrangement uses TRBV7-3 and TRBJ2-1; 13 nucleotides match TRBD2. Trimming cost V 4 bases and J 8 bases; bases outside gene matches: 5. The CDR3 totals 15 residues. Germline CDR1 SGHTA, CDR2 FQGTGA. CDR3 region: CASSSGLAGIYEQFF. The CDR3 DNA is TGTGCCAGCAGCTCGGGACTAGCGGGGATCTATGAGCAGTTCTTC. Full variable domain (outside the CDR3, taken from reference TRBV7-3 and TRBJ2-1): GAGVSQTPSNKVTEKGKYVELRCDPISGHTALYWYRQSLGQGPEFLIYFQGTGAADDSGLPNDRFFAVRPEGSVSTLKIQRTERGDSAVYLCASSSGLAGIYEQFFGPGTRLTVL.

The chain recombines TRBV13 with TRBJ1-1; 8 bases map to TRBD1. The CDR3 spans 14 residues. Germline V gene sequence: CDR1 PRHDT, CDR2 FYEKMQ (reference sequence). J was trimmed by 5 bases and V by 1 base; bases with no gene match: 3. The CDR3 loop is CASSLDRGKTEAFF. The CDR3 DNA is TGTGCCAGCAGCTTAGACAGGGGGAAGACTGAAGCTTTCTTT.

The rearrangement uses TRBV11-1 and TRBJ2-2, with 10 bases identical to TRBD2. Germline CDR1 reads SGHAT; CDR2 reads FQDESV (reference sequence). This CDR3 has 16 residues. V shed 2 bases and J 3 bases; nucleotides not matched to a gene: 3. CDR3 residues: CASSLLAGVYTGELFF. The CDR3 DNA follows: TGTGCCAGCAGCTTACTAGCGGGGGTGTACACCGGGGAGCTGTTTTTT.

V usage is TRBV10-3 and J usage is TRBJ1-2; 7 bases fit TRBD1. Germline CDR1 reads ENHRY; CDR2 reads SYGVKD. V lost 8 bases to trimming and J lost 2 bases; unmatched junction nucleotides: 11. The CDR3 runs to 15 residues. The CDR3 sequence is CAILKTGESNYGYTF. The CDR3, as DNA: TGTGCCATCTTAAAAACAGGGGAATCCAACTATGGCTACACCTTC.

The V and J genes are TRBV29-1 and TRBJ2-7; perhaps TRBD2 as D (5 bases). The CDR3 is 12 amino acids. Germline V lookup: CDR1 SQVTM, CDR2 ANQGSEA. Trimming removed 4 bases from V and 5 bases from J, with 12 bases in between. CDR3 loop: CSVAAPGNEQYF. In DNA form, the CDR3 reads TGCAGCGTTGCTGCCCCGGGAAACGAGCAGTACTTC.

CDR3 loop: CASSVAAGAYEQYF. CDR3 bases: TGTGCCAGCAGCGTAGCCGCGGGGGCCTACGAGCAGTACTTC. The J gene is TRBJ2-7, the V gene TRBV9; 7 bases line up with TRBD2. Germline V lookup: CDR1 SGDLS, CDR2 YYNGEE. J gave up 2 bases and V 0 bases, and 2 bases lay outside the gene matches. This CDR3 has 14 amino acids.

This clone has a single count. This CDR3 reads CASSLVPGQSSSYEQYF. The CDR3 DNA follows: TGTGCCAGCAGCTTAGTCCCGGGACAATCTAGCTCCTACGAGCAGTACTTC. This chain links TRBV7-9 with TRBJ2-7; tentative D call: TRBD1 (6 bases). The CDR3 runs 17 residues. Trimming took 1 base from V and 0 from J, leaving 16 bases between them. Germline-derived CDR1 and CDR2 are SEHNR and FQNEAQ (reference sequence).

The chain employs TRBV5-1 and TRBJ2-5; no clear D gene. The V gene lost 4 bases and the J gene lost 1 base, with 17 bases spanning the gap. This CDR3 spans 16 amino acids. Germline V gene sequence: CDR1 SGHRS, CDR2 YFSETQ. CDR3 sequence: CASSPRQAAGQETQYF. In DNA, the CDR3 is TGCGCCAGCAGCCCGCGCCAGGCCGCAGGCCAAGAGACCCAGTACTTC.

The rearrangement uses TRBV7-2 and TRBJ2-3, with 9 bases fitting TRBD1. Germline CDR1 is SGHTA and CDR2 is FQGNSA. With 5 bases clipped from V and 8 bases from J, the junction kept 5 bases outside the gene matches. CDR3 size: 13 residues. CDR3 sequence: CASSPDRGGTQYF. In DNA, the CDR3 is TGTGCCAGCAGCCCGGACAGGGGAGGTACGCAGTATTTT.

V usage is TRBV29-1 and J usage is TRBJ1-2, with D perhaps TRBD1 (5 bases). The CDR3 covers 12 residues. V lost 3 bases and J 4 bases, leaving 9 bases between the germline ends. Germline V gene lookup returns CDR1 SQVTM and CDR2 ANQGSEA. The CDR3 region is CSVDGRAYGYTF. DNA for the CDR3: TGCAGCGTTGATGGCAGGGCCTATGGCTACACCTTC.

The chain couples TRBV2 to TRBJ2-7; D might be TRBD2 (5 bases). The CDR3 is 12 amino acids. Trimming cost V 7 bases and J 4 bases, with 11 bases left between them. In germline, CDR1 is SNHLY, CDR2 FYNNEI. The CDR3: CASTTSGYEQYF. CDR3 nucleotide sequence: TGTGCCAGCACCACCTCGGGGTACGAGCAGTACTTC.

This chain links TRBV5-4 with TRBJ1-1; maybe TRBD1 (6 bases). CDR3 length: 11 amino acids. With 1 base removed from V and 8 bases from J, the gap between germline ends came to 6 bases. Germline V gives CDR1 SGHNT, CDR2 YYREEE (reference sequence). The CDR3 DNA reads TGTGCCAGCAGCTTGACAGGGGAAGCTTTCTTT. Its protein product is CASSLTGEAFF.

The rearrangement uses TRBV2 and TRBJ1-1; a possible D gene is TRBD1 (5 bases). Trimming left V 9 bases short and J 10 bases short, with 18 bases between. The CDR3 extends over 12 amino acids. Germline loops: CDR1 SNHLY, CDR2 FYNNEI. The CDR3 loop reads CASGTLGRGAFF. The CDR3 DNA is TGTGCCAGTGGGACTTTGGGGAGGGGAGCTTTCTTT.

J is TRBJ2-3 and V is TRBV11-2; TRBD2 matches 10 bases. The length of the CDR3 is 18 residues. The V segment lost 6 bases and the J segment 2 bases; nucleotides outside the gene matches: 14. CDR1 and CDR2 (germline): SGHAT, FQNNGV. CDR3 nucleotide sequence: TGTGCCAGCAGTCTATTAGGGAATAGCGGGGGGTTCACAGATACGCAGTATTTT. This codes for CASSLLGNSGGFTDTQYF.

CDR3 in DNA: TGTGCCAGCAACCACCTGTGGGCAGGGGGCGTGCACGAGCAGTACTTC. Its protein is CASNHLWAGGVHEQYF. The chain is built from TRBV7-3 and TRBJ2-7; 8 nucleotides agree with TRBD1. This CDR3 is 16 amino acids long. Per the germline V gene, CDR1 is SGHTA and CDR2 is FQGTGA. The junction had 16 bases not matched to a gene; V was cut back by 7 bases and J by 5 bases.

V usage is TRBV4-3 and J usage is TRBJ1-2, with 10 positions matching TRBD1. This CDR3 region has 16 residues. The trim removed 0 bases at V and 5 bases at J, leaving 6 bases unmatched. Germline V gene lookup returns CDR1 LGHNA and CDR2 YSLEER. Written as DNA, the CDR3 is TGCGCCAGCAGCCAAGATGGTGGGGGACAGGGGTATGGCTACACCTTC. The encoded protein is CASSQDGGGQGYGYTF.